These T cell receptor beta chains were read from a single sample in a study of T cell responses to AZD1222 COVID-19 vaccine. Method: immunoSEQ multiplex PCR; TCRdb's copy keeps in-frame clones and lacks some. In the table there are tens of thousands of clones, 75% to 90% of which are singletons. The sequenced sample was peripheral blood, obtained 28 days after the second AZD1222 dose. The receptors shown here come from an adult who received the AZD1222 COVID-19 vaccine. Both conserved end residues are part of each CDR3. D genes are given only for firm matches. The listing skips clone size in some rows; elsewhere it reads once, few, many or a size class.

d_call clone_size j_call v_call cdr3_aa cdr3_nt
. . TRBJ2-2 TRBV6-6 CASRAAGELFF TGTGCCAGCCGAGCGGCCGGGGAGCTGTTTTTT
TRBD1 . TRBJ1-2 TRBV7-2 CASSLDGGGISGYTF TGTGCCAGCAGCTTAGACGGAGGGGGCATCTCTGGCTACACCTTC
. . TRBJ2-3 TRBV5-1 CASSLASRVGTDTQYF TGCGCCAGCAGCTTGGCCTCCCGGGTAGGCACAGATACGCAGTATTTT
. once TRBJ2-4 TRBV6-5 CASSRDQQYF TGTGCCAGCAGCCGGGACCAACAGTACTTC
. . TRBJ1-5 TRBV15 CATSRDLGYGNQPQHF TGTGCCACCAGCAGAGATCTAGGATACGGCAATCAGCCCCAGCATTTT
. few TRBJ2-2 TRBV10-3 CAISEGAGSGTGELFF TGTGCCATCAGTGAGGGGGCGGGTAGTGGCACCGGGGAGCTGTTTTTT
TRBD1 . TRBJ1-2 TRBV4-1 CASSARQGVGYGYTF TGCGCCAGCAGCGCCCGACAGGGGGTCGGCTATGGCTACACCTTC
TRBD1 . TRBJ2-7 TRBV27 CASSLFRDSLYEQYF TGTGCCAGCAGTTTATTTCGGGACAGTCTATACGAGCAGTACTTC
. . TRBJ1-1 TRBV7-9 CASSRQAASNTEAFF TGTGCCAGCAGCCGGCAGGCCGCTTCGAACACTGAAGCTTTCTTT
TRBD2 . TRBJ2-6 TRBV3-1/TRBV3-2 CASSPRGTSGASGANVLTF TGTGCCAGCAGCCCCCGGGGGACTAGCGGGGCCTCTGGGGCCAACGTCCTGACTTTC
. . TRBJ2-3 TRBV2 CASSEDKTSTDTQYF TGTGCCAGCAGTGAGGACAAGACTAGCACAGATACGCAGTATTTT
. . TRBJ1-3 TRBV14 CASSLPGFFGNTIYF TGTGCCAGCAGCCTCCCGGGCTTTTTTGGAAACACCATATATTTT
. . TRBJ1-1 TRBV6-1 CASSFEGWGTEAFF TGTGCCAGCAGTTTCGAGGGTTGGGGCACTGAAGCTTTCTTT
. . TRBJ1-1 TRBV10-2 CASTPGLMNTEAFF TGCGCCAGCACCCCGGGGCTTATGAACACTGAAGCTTTCTTT
. once TRBJ1-5 TRBV25-1 CASSVTGMNQPQHF TGTGCCAGCAGTGTTACAGGGATGAATCAGCCCCAGCATTTT
. once TRBJ1-1 TRBV29-1 CSVGMVHTEAFF TGCAGCGTTGGAATGGTGCACACTGAAGCTTTCTTT
TRBD1 . TRBJ1-6 TRBV7-2 CASSLGTGDNSPLHF TGTGCCAGCAGCCTCGGGACAGGGGATAATTCACCCCTCCACTTT
. once TRBJ1-6 TRBV19 CASSLTTAGGGSPLHF TGTGCCAGTAGTCTGACGACCGCCGGAGGGGGGTCACCCCTCCACTTT
. . TRBJ1-4 TRBV2 CASNGRGLSTNEKLFF TGTGCCAGCAATGGCAGGGGTCTTTCAACTAATGAAAAACTGTTTTTT
. . TRBJ1-5 TRBV9 CASSVEGGVGRPQHF TGTGCCAGCAGCGTAGAGGGGGGCGTTGGTCGGCCCCAGCATTTT
. . TRBJ2-3 TRBV24-1 CATSRSLDTQYF TGTGCCACCAGTCGGTCCCTGGATACGCAGTATTTT
TRBD1 . TRBJ1-1 TRBV5-1 CASSLGQAGAEAFF TGCGCCAGCAGCTTAGGACAGGCGGGCGCTGAAGCTTTCTTT
TRBD1 . TRBJ1-2 TRBV9 CASSAGQHYGYTF TGTGCCAGCAGCGCGGGACAGCACTATGGCTACACCTTC
. . TRBJ2-1 TRBV6-2/TRBV6-3 CASSDLNEQFF TGTGCCAGCAGTGACCTTAATGAGCAGTTCTTC
. . TRBJ1-2 TRBV3-1/TRBV3-2 CASSQGPSGYTF TGTGCCAGCAGCCAAGGGCCGAGTGGCTACACCTTC
. . TRBJ1-4 TRBV2 CASSDSGWVEKLFF TGTGCCAGCAGTGATTCCGGGTGGGTTGAAAAACTGTTTTTT
. . TRBJ2-1 TRBV5-4 CASSPRRGGNEQFF TGTGCCAGCAGCCCCCGTCGGGGTGGCAATGAGCAGTTCTTC
. . TRBJ1-1 TRBV5-1 CASSFPSNTEAFF TGCGCCAGCAGCTTCCCCTCCAACACTGAAGCTTTCTTT
. . TRBJ1-4 TRBV10-2 CASSERGPAREKLFF TGCGCCAGCAGTGAACGGGGCCCGGCTAGGGAAAAACTGTTTTTT
. . TRBJ1-1 TRBV6-2/TRBV6-3 CASSLQVNTEAFF TGTGCCAGCAGTTTACAGGTGAACACTGAAGCTTTCTTT
. . TRBJ1-2 TRBV7-2 CASSRGGNGYTF TGTGCCAGCAGCCGGGGGGGCAATGGCTACACCTTC
TRBD1 few TRBJ1-2 TRBV5-1 CASSLEGATNYGYTF TGCGCCAGCAGCTTGGAGGGGGCCACTAACTATGGCTACACCTTC
TRBD1 . TRBJ1-5 TRBV18 CASSPADRVGQPQHF TGTGCCAGCTCACCGGCGGACAGGGTGGGTCAGCCCCAGCATTTT
. . TRBJ1-2 TRBV12-3/TRBV12-4 CASRMTGAYGYTF TGTGCCAGCAGGATGACAGGAGCCTATGGCTACACCTTC
. once TRBJ1-1 TRBV11-2 CASSLGSGLTEAFF TGTGCCAGCAGCTTAGGTTCAGGGTTGACTGAAGCTTTCTTT
. . TRBJ1-2 TRBV5-1 CASSSSGVTPTGQDGYTF TGCGCCAGCAGCAGCTCTGGCGTCACGCCGACGGGTCAGGATGGCTACACCTTC
. . TRBJ2-2 TRBV7-8 CASSLKGSGELFF TGTGCCAGCAGCTTAAAGGGGTCCGGGGAGCTGTTTTTT
. . TRBJ2-4 TRBV7-9 CASSSEQSGNIQYF TGTGCCAGCAGCTCCGAACAGAGTGGAAACATTCAGTACTTC
TRBD1 . TRBJ1-2 TRBV6-5 CASRDRGDGYTF TGTGCCAGCAGAGACAGGGGAGATGGCTACACCTTC
TRBD1 . TRBJ2-5 TRBV19 CASSIAGGQETQYF TGTGCCAGTAGTATTGCAGGGGGCCAAGAGACCCAGTACTTC
. . TRBJ1-1 TRBV2 CASSAGNFGAFF TGTGCCAGCAGTGCTGGCAATTTCGGAGCTTTCTTT
. few TRBJ1-4 TRBV18 CASSQGLLTATNEKLFF TGTGCCAGCTCACAGGGACTCTTGACTGCAACTAATGAAAAACTGTTTTTT
. . TRBJ2-5 TRBV12-3/TRBV12-4 CASSLGGLETQYF TGTGCCAGCAGTTTAGGGGGGTTGGAGACCCAGTACTTC
. . TRBJ1-6 TRBV12-3/TRBV12-4 CASSLGGVPLHF TGTGCCAGCAGTTTAGGTGGTGTACCCCTCCACTTT
. . TRBJ2-1 TRBV11-2 CASLYRGGNEQFF TGTGCCAGCCTCTACAGGGGAGGGAATGAGCAGTTCTTC
TRBD1 . TRBJ1-3 TRBV6-4 CASRTGTEPSSGNTIYF TGTGCCAGCCGGACAGGGACCGAACCAAGTTCTGGAAACACCATATATTTT
TRBD2 once TRBJ2-3 TRBV6-2/TRBV6-3 CASSLIGLADTDTQYF TGTGCCAGCAGTCTAATAGGACTAGCGGACACAGATACGCAGTATTTT
. . TRBJ1-2 TRBV25-1 CASSDPAAPMEGYTF TGTGCCAGCAGTGATCCCGCAGCCCCTATGGAAGGCTACACCTTC
. few TRBJ1-4 TRBV2 CASRGLVVEKLFF TGTGCCAGCAGGGGGCTTGTGGTTGAAAAACTGTTTTTT
TRBD1 . TRBJ1-4 TRBV3-1/TRBV3-2 CASSTTGGSNEKLFF TGTGCCAGCAGCACGACAGGGGGAAGTAATGAAAAACTGTTTTTT
. . TRBJ1-2 TRBV30 CAWSQQGLGYGYTF TGTGCCTGGAGTCAGCAGGGGCTCGGCTATGGCTACACCTTC
. . TRBJ1-2 TRBV6-5 CASSYSIDRIYGYTF TGTGCCAGCAGTTACTCGATTGACCGAATCTATGGCTACACCTTC
. . TRBJ1-1 TRBV5-1 CASRRARDTEAFF TGCGCCAGCAGGAGAGCCAGAGATACTGAAGCTTTCTTT
. medium-sized TRBJ1-2 TRBV10-3 CAYLNPGGGDYGYTF TGTGCCTACTTAAACCCAGGCGGGGGCGACTATGGCTACACCTTC
. . TRBJ2-3 TRBV4-1 CASSPFLDTQYF TGCGCCAGCAGCCCCTTTTTAGATACGCAGTATTTT
. . TRBJ1-1 TRBV6-5 CASSSRRSTEAFF TGTGCCAGCAGTTCCCGTAGGAGCACTGAAGCTTTCTTT
TRBD1 . TRBJ1-2 TRBV7-8 CASATGGQGKFGYTF TGTGCCAGCGCCACTGGTGGACAGGGGAAATTTGGCTACACCTTC
. few TRBJ2-7 TRBV7-9 CASSFQHEQYF TGTGCCAGCAGCTTTCAACACGAGCAGTACTTC